This section outlines one T cell receptor beta chain sequence together with its context. The sample comes from a study of blood T cell repertoires in COVID-19. Study-level information: Nucleic acid was either cDNA or gDNA, and it came from T cells, B-cell-depleted T cells, or PBMCs.

TCRdb's table, derived via immunoSEQ multiplex PCR, lists solely in-frame clones and lacks some. The repertoire includes about 60,000 clones, about 91% of them detected once, and about a fifth sits in the top ten. Germline CDR1 and CDR2: DFQATT and SNEGSKA (reference sequence). Trimming pared 3 bases from V and 0 bases from J, leaving 13 bases between. This CDR3 contains 15 residues. The V call is TRBV20-1, the J call TRBJ2-3; weak D call: TRBD2 (5 bases). Material for sequencing was peripheral blood. This receptor was obtained from an elderly woman with active COVID-19. The CDR3 region has the DNA TGCAGTGCTAGTCGTAGCGTCTCTAGCACAGATACGCAGTATTTT. Encoded protein: CSASRSVSSTDTQYF.